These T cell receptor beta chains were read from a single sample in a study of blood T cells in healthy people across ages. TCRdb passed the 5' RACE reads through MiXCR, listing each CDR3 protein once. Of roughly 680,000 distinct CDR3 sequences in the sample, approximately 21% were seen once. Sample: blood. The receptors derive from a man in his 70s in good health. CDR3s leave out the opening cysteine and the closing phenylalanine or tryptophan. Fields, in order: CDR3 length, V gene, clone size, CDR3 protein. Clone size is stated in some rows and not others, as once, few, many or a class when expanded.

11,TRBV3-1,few,ASSQDPRTEAF
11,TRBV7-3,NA,ASRRASEETQY
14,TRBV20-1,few,SALPPTSAITDTQY
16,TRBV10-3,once,AISVDSDQISSTDMQY
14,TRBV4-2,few,ASSQDPTSGRNEQF
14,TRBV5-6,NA,ASSWPPGAGIQPQH
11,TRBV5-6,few,ASSFKEYTDAF
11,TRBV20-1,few,SAPSGSTYEQY
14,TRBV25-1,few,ASSELLAGVGNEQF
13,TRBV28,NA,ASTRGGLNTGELF
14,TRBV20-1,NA,SASRLAGGSYNEQF
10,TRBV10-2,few,ASSELKVGQY
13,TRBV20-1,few,SAPATSSGSYEQY
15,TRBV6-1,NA,ASSGQVPWGRAVEQY
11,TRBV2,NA,ASKERVFDEQF
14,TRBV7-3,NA,ASSLTPLRGQETQY
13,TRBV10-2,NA,ASSEGRGRNYGYT
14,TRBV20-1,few,SARAGTSRPGDTQY
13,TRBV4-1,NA,ASSQDTSGRGEQY
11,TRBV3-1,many,ASSPGGNQPQH
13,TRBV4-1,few,ASSQEAQGKYEQY
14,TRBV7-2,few,ASSLVAGGGGETQY
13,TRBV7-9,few,ASSLDSGFLAEQY
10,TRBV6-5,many,ASSRSQETQY
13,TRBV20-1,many,SARLAGGDTGELF
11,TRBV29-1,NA,SFGGSMNTEAF
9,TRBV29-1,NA,SARQTDTQY
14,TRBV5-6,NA,ASSRKDRGSGNTIY
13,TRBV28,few,ASTSDRGLRYGYT
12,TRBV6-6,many,ASSRTSGSHEQF
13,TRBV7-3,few,ASSLKGAGGSEQF
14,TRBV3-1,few,ASSHTGRRSTDTQY
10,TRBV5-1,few,ASKGDVCGYT
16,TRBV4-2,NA,ASSQVPLAALDAGELF
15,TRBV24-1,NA,ATSPGLAGGDTGELF